The 6 T cell receptor beta chains below were found in one sample sequenced in a study of Ad26.COV2.S vaccination and SARS-CoV-2 variants. Treatment: roughly 18 received Ad26.COV2.S at low or high dose, single or two shots; 5 received placebo; per-sample allocation not given. At day 63 after the first vaccine or placebo injection, samples were drawn. Only in-frame clones appear in the TCRdb table, and some are missing; sequencing was by immunoSEQ multiplex PCR. The top ten hold approximately 1.9% of the sample, which has more than 300,000 clones, just over 85% seen once. Sequencing was performed on peripheral blood, taken in a trial of Ad26.COV2.S vaccine versus placebo. Receptors were obtained from a person aged 18-65 years who received the Ad26.COV2.S COVID-19 vaccine or a placebo.

The rearrangement joins TRBV6-5 to TRBJ2-7; the D is unclear. Trimming shortened V by 3 bases and J by 3 bases, and 18 bases separated the two germline ends. The CDR3 loop spans 16 amino acids. Looked up from germline, CDR1 is MNHEY and CDR2 is SVGAGI. CDR3 bases: TGTGCCAGCAGTTATGATTGGGTTCCTGGGGTCTACGAGCAGTACTTC. Amino acids: CASSYDWVPGVYEQYF.

The chain recombines TRBV6-9 with TRBJ1-3, with D perhaps TRBD1 (6 bases). The CDR3 sequence is 17 residues long. In germline, CDR1 is MNHGY, CDR2 SVAAGI. V was cut by 8 bases and J by 2 bases, with 22 bases left in between. The CDR3 spells CASLARGAGFTGNTIYF. The CDR3 region has the DNA TGTGCCAGCCTGGCCAGGGGCGCTGGGTTCACTGGAAACACCATATATTTT.

The chain joins TRBV4-2 to TRBJ2-3; TRBD1 or TRBD2 may be the D gene (6 bases each). Germline CDR1 and CDR2: LGHNA and YNFKEQ. With 1 base removed from V and 5 bases from J, the gap between germline ends came to 10 bases. The CDR3 extends over 14 amino acids. For the CDR3, the DNA is TGTGCCAGCAGCCAAGGGGGGGCCGGAGATACGCAGTATTTT. Residues: CASSQGGAGDTQYF.

This chain uses TRBV9 with TRBJ2-7; D is perhaps TRBD1 (5 bases). Trimming took off 3 bases at V and 4 bases at J, with 20 bases between the two ends. Germline CDR1 reads SGDLS; CDR2 reads YYNGEE. The CDR3 has 16 residues. CDR3 bases: TGTGCCAGCAGCGCTAGTGGTGGAGCTCAGGGTTACGAGCAGTACTTC. This codes for CASSASGGAQGYEQYF.

The J gene is TRBJ1-1, the V gene TRBV5-6; D gene ambiguous. CDR3 length equals 15 residues. Trimming took 6 bases from V and 1 from J, leaving 16 bases between them. Germline values: CDR1 SGHDT, CDR2 YYEEEE. The CDR3 DNA reads TGTGCCAGCACCAGCTTCGGGTCAGGGAACACTGAAGCTTTCTTT. It is translated as CASTSFGSGNTEAFF. The variable domain in full, completed from reference TRBV5-6 and TRBJ1-1, reads DAGVTQSPTHLIKTRGQQVTLRCSPKSGHDTVSWYQQALGQGPQFIFQYYEEEERQRGNFPDRFSGHQFPNYSSELNVNALLLGDSALYLCASTSFGSGNTEAFFGQGTRLTVV.

The V and J genes are TRBV29-1 and TRBJ1-2; unclear D gene. V lost 1 base and J lost 0, with 3 bases in between. Germline-derived CDR1 and CDR2 are SQVTM and ANQGSEA. The CDR3 loop spans 12 amino acids. As DNA, the CDR3 is TGCAGCGTTGAAGGGCCTAACTATGGCTACACCTTC. Amino acid sequence: CSVEGPNYGYTF.